The clone carrying this T cell receptor beta chain has a single count. The CDR3 sequence is 17 residues long. Trimming pared 0 bases from V and 3 bases from J, leaving 18 bases between. CDR1 and CDR2 (germline): SGHDN, FVKESK. This specimen comes from a study of glioma-infiltrating T cells after dendritic cell vaccination. The method was immunoSEQ multiplex PCR; TCRdb's version includes in-frame clones alone and lacks a portion of them. The profile shows more than 100,000 clones, 80% to 90% of them singletons. This material consisted of blood, taken before dendritic cell vaccination. The chain links TRBV14 to TRBJ2-7; weak D call: TRBD2 (6 bases). The sequence came from a human donor with glioblastoma. Here the CDR3 reads CASSQDGTRQARYEQYF. In nucleotides, the CDR3 is TGTGCCAGCAGCCAAGATGGGACTCGCCAGGCCCGCTACGAGCAGTACTTC.